These 31 T cell receptor beta chains originate from one sample sequenced in a study of shared T cell receptors in the human thymus. The data were produced by immunoSEQ multiplex PCR, yet TCRdb's version contains in-frame clones alone and is incomplete. The sample lists some 700,000 clones, 70% to 90% seen once, with 0.008% to 0.011% in the top ten. These data also formed part of another study, on human thymus T cells.

The sample consisted of thymocytes. These receptors were collected from a girl less than two years old with a congenital heart defect.

The CDR3 DNA reads TGTGCCAGCAGCTTAGGAACAGGGGGGAATCATCAGCCCCAGCATTTT. Encoded protein: CASSLGTGGNHQPQHF. The chain recombines TRBV7-9 with TRBJ1-5, with 8 bases fitting TRBD1. Germline-derived CDR1 and CDR2 are SEHNR and FQNEAQ (reference sequence). V shed 1 base and J 5 bases; nucleotides not matched to a gene: 7. CDR3 size: 16 residues.

As regards this clone: Other DNA sequences in the same sample also yield this CDR3. The gene calls are TRBV2 and TRBJ2-2; 11 bases align to TRBD1. The CDR3 sequence is 15 residues long. From germline, CDR1 is SNHLY and CDR2 FYNNEI. V dropped 6 bases and J dropped 7; count of bases not matched to a gene: 7. The CDR3 nucleotides are TGTGCCAGCAGGGTCAGGACAGGGGGCAGCGGGGAGCTGTTTTTT. As protein: CASRVRTGGSGELFF.

The V and J genes are TRBV18 and TRBJ1-1, with D perhaps matching TRBD1 (5 bases). V lost 6 bases to trimming and J lost 2 bases, with 19 bases between them. The CDR3 covers 16 residues. CDR1 and CDR2 from the germline V gene are KGHSH and LQKENI. The DNA of the CDR3 is TGTGCCAGCTCGGGGGGAGGCCAAAACCATAACACTGAAGCTTTCTTT. Protein sequence: CASSGGGQNHNTEAFF. Full variable domain (rest looked up from reference TRBV18 and TRBJ1-1): NAGVMQNPRHLVRRRGQEARLRCSPMKGHSHVYWYRQLPEEGLKFMVYLQKENIIDESGMPKERFSAEFPKEGPSILRIQQVVRGDSAAYFCASSGGGQNHNTEAFFGQGTRLTVV.

This sequence joins TRBV6-5 and TRBJ1-6; D is possibly TRBD1 (5 bases). The CDR3 loop spans 15 amino acids. Per the germline V gene, CDR1 is MNHEY and CDR2 is SVGAGI. The ends were cut back, 5 bases at V and 7 bases at J, with 15 bases in the middle. CDR3 DNA: TGTGCCAGCAGTCCCGCGGGGCCGGGAAATTCACCCCTCCACTTT. It codes for CASSPAGPGNSPLHF.

This clone was seen just once. The J gene is TRBJ1-4, the V gene TRBV27, with 11 bases fitting TRBD1. The CDR3 has 17 amino acids. From germline, CDR1 is MNHEY and CDR2 SMNVEV (reference sequence). V lost 6 bases and J lost 8; bases outside the gene matches: 14. The DNA of the CDR3 is TGTGCCAGCAGCCTTAACCACCAGGACAGGGGGCAGGAAAAACTGTTTTTT. It codes for CASSLNHQDRGQEKLFF.

The rearrangement joins TRBV10-2 to TRBJ1-3; 7 bases fit TRBD1. Trimming at V came to 3 bases and at J to 1 base, leaving 6 bases not matched to a gene. CDR3 length equals 16 residues. Germline V lookup: CDR1 WSHSY, CDR2 SAAADI. In DNA form, the CDR3 reads TGCGCCAGCAGTGATAGGGACAGAGCTTCTGGAAACACCATATATTTT. It encodes CASSDRDRASGNTIYF.

V and J are TRBV5-4 and TRBJ1-6; 7 bases map to TRBD1. This CDR3 contains 20 residues. Germline CDR1 reads SGHNT; CDR2 reads YYREEE (reference sequence). V dropped 2 bases and J dropped 5; count of bases not matched to a gene: 19. CDR3 nucleotide sequence: TGTGCCAGCAGCTTTTGGCCGCCGGGACTCAAGGGGGCCCATAATTCACCCCTCCACTTT. Translation gives CASSFWPPGLKGAHNSPLHF.

This clone was seen a few times. V and J are TRBV4-1 and TRBJ2-2, with D unresolved. With 1 base removed from V and 6 bases from J, the gap between germline ends came to 12 bases. The CDR3 runs to 15 residues. The germline CDR1 and CDR2 sequences are MGHRA and YSYEKL. The CDR3 nucleotides read TGCGCCAGCAGCCAAGGAGGAAGACCACCCGGGGAGCTGTTTTTT. Translated, it gives CASSQGGRPPGELFF.

The chain couples TRBV15 to TRBJ1-3, with no clear D. The V end lost 6 bases, the J end lost 0 bases, and 15 bases lay between the germline ends. From germline, CDR1 is LNHNV and CDR2 YYDKDF (reference sequence). The length of the CDR3 is 16 residues. This CDR3 is CATSTGDSCSGNTIYF. The CDR3 DNA reads TGTGCCACCAGTACGGGAGACTCCTGCTCTGGAAACACCATATATTTT.

This chain uses TRBV4-3 with TRBJ2-5; 7 bases match TRBD2. Per the germline V gene, CDR1 is LGHNA and CDR2 is YSLEER. There are 18 residues in the CDR3. V lost 0 bases, J lost 1 base, and 11 bases stayed unmatched. The CDR3, as DNA: TGCGCCAGCAGCCAAGAGGCCCCATTAGCGGGCCTCCAAGAGACCCAGTACTTC. It specifies CASSQEAPLAGLQETQYF.

The chain links TRBV5-4 to TRBJ2-7; 7 bases match TRBD2. This CDR3 is 12 amino acids long. Germline V gene data show CDR1 as SGHNT and CDR2 as YYREEE (reference sequence). Trimming cost V 6 bases and J 6 bases; bases outside gene matches: 6. The DNA of the CDR3 is TGTGCCAGCAATCGTGGGGAGGGCGAGCAGTACTTC. Translating gives CASNRGEGEQYF.

CDR3 in amino acids: CASGGPGQGALNSPLHF. The CDR3 nucleotides read TGTGCTAGTGGCGGACCGGGACAGGGGGCCCTTAATTCACCCCTCCACTTT. The rearrangement joins TRBV12-5 to TRBJ1-6; 12 bases align to TRBD1. The length of the CDR3 is 17 residues. With 6 bases clipped from V and 6 bases from J, the junction kept 9 bases outside the gene matches. CDR1 is LGHNT and CDR2 is FRNRAP in the germline V gene.

V usage is TRBV4-3 and J usage is TRBJ1-1; D is ambiguous. Germline V CDR1 and CDR2: LGHNA, YSLEER. The length of the CDR3 is 15 residues. Trimming took off 1 base at V and 4 bases at J, with 13 bases between the two ends. CDR3 amino acids: CASSQGLWHLTEAFF. The CDR3 nucleotides are TGCGCCAGCAGCCAAGGGTTGTGGCACCTCACTGAAGCTTTCTTT.

This clone was counted only a few times. The V gene is TRBV5-5, the J gene TRBJ2-7, with 8 bases fitting TRBD1. V lost 3 bases to trimming and J lost 0 bases; unmatched junction nucleotides: 11. CDR3 length: 17 residues. Germline assignment: CDR1 SGHKS and CDR2 YYEKEE (reference sequence). The CDR3: CASSSTGQDQPSYEQYF. CDR3 bases: TGTGCCAGCAGCTCGACGGGACAGGACCAACCCTCCTACGAGCAGTACTTC.

CDR3 coding DNA: TGCGCCAGCAGCTTACCGGGACTCAGCTCCTACGAGCAGTACTTC. As protein: CASSLPGLSSYEQYF. This sequence joins TRBV5-1 and TRBJ2-5, with a weak D call TRBD2 (6 bases). The J call may be faulty, since TRBJ2-7 better matches the DNA end. CDR1 SGHRS and CDR2 YFSETQ come from the germline V gene. This CDR3 comprises 15 residues.

The chain carries TRBV9 and TRBJ2-7, with 7 bases fitting TRBD2. The CDR3 is made up of 16 amino acids. From germline, CDR1 is SGDLS and CDR2 YYNGEE. V was clipped by 0 bases and J by 2 bases; unmatched bases: 8. This chain's CDR3 is CASSVDQGGEPYEQYF. DNA for the CDR3: TGTGCCAGCAGCGTAGACCAGGGAGGGGAACCCTACGAGCAGTACTTC.

V gene TRBV28 combines with J gene TRBJ2-7; TRBD1 matches at 7 bases. Germline V gene lookup returns CDR1 MDHEN and CDR2 SYDVKM. J was trimmed by 7 bases and V by 4 bases; bases with no gene match: 7. The length of the CDR3 is 13 residues. The CDR3 protein is CASSSEGAGEQYF. As DNA, the CDR3 is TGTGCCAGCAGTTCCGAGGGGGCAGGGGAGCAGTACTTC.

The V call is TRBV5-1, the J call TRBJ2-1; 11 bases are a match to TRBD2. V dropped 3 bases and J dropped 4; count of bases not matched to a gene: 9. CDR3 length equals 17 residues. The germline gives CDR1 SGHRS, CDR2 YFSETQ. The CDR3 nucleotides read TGCGCCAGCAGCTCCCCGGTAGCGGGGGGGTGGTACAATGAGCAGTTCTTC. It encodes CASSSPVAGGWYNEQFF.

The chain has TRBV5-6 and TRBJ1-2; possibly TRBD1 for D (5 bases). The CDR3 covers 16 residues. Germline V gene lookup returns CDR1 SGHDT and CDR2 YYEEEE. V was pared by 3 bases and J by 4 bases, with 19 bases between. In DNA form, the CDR3 reads TGTGCCAGCAGCTACAGGTCCCCCCGCCAAGGCTATGGCTACACCTTC. Its protein product is CASSYRSPRQGYGYTF.

The chain couples TRBV7-9 to TRBJ1-2, with a possible D match to TRBD1 (5 bases). The V and J ends lost 6 bases and 5 bases respectively, with 13 bases between them. This CDR3 contains 13 residues. CDR1 and CDR2 from the germline V gene are SEHNR and FQNEAQ (reference sequence). DNA for the CDR3: TGTGCCAGCAGAACCGGGACTGCATATGGCTACACCTTC. Its translation is CASRTGTAYGYTF.

The chain is built from TRBV4-3 and TRBJ1-1; D uncertain. The ends were cut back, 1 base at V and 6 bases at J, with 15 bases in the middle. The CDR3 covers 15 residues. Germline-derived CDR1 and CDR2 are LGHNA and YSLEER. The CDR3 region has the DNA TGCGCCAGCAGCCAAGGTGTTTCCAGGAGGGCTGAAGCTTTCTTT. Residues: CASSQGVSRRAEAFF.

Of note for this clone: Other DNA variants within this sample encode the same CDR3. The rearrangement joins TRBV6-1 to TRBJ2-3; D not certain. Trimming removed 5 bases from V and 5 bases from J, with 5 bases in between. Germline CDR1 MNHNS, CDR2 SASEGT. The CDR3 contains 11 residues. CDR3 sequence (DNA): TGTGCCAGCAGTCGTAGAGATACGCAGTATTTT. Protein sequence: CASSRRDTQYF.

This chain connects TRBV6-6 to TRBJ2-3, with TRBD2 as a possible D gene (6 bases). This CDR3 contains 15 residues. With 0 bases removed from V and 1 base from J, the gap between germline ends came to 8 bases. The germline V gene has CDR1 MNHNY and CDR2 SVGAGI (reference sequence). This chain's CDR3 is CASSYSWGGTDTQYF. CDR3 DNA sequence: TGTGCCAGCAGTTACTCGTGGGGGGGCACAGATACGCAGTATTTT.

The chain recombines TRBV15 with TRBJ2-7, with D tentatively TRBD1 (6 bases). CDR3 length: 16 amino acids. Trimming pared 2 bases from V and 3 bases from J, leaving 17 bases between. Germline values: CDR1 LNHNV, CDR2 YYDKDF (reference sequence). The CDR3 region has the DNA TGTGCCACCAGCAGACCCTCCCGGACAGTCTACTACGAGCAGTACTTC. Amino acid sequence: CATSRPSRTVYYEQYF.

This chain links TRBV2 with TRBJ2-7; 9 bases agree with TRBD1. CDR3 size: 14 residues. Unmatched junction bases numbered 11, after V lost 10 bases and J lost 4 bases. Germline values: CDR1 SNHLY, CDR2 FYNNEI. The CDR3 DNA follows: TGTGCCATCGAAATACAGGGGGCATTATACGAGCAGTACTTC. It is translated as CAIEIQGALYEQYF.

The rearrangement uses TRBV9 and TRBJ2-1; possibly TRBD1 for D (6 bases). The V end was cut by 0 bases, the J end by 0 bases, with 10 bases between. In germline, CDR1 is SGDLS, CDR2 YYNGEE. This CDR3 is 16 amino acids long. The CDR3 is CASSVADSCSYNEQFF. The CDR3 nucleotides read TGTGCCAGCAGCGTAGCGGACAGCTGCTCCTACAATGAGCAGTTCTTC.

This rearrangement joins TRBV10-3 to TRBJ1-6; D is unclear. With 10 bases removed from V and 4 bases from J, the gap between germline ends came to 23 bases. This CDR3 has 17 amino acids. The germline V gene encodes CDR1 ENHRY and CDR2 SYGVKD. The CDR3 sequence: CATYPGSEKLYNSPLHF. The CDR3, as DNA: TGTGCCACGTACCCGGGAAGCGAGAAACTATATAATTCACCCCTCCACTTT.

The V and J genes are TRBV18 and TRBJ2-5, with 14 bases aligning to TRBD2. The ends lost 6 bases at V and 5 bases at J; junction bases unmatched: 11. The germline V gene encodes CDR1 KGHSH and CDR2 LQKENI. There are 17 residues in the CDR3. In DNA form, the CDR3 reads TGTGCCAGCTCGCCCCCGACTAGCGGGGGGGCCAAGGAGACCCAGTACTTC. Encoded protein: CASSPPTSGGAKETQYF.

The chain links TRBV19 to TRBJ1-1, with a tentative D call TRBD1 (6 bases). The germline gives CDR1 LNHDA, CDR2 SQIVND (reference sequence). Trimming took 5 bases from V and 7 from J, leaving 20 bases between them. This CDR3 has 15 amino acids. CDR3 nucleotides: TGTGCCAGTAGTGAAAGACAGGACGACCCTCATGAAGCTTTCTTT. This codes for CASSERQDDPHEAFF. Full variable domain (missing parts from reference TRBV19 and TRBJ1-1): DGGITQSPKYLFRKEGQNVTLSCEQNLNHDAMYWYRQDPGQGLRLIYYSQIVNDFQKGDIAEGYSVSREKKESFPLTVTSAQKNPTAFYLCASSERQDDPHEAFFGQGTRLTVV.

The chain joins TRBV30 to TRBJ1-5; a possible D gene is TRBD1 (6 bases). The ends were cut back, 2 bases at V and 0 bases at J, with 17 bases in the middle. Germline V gene sequence: CDR1 GTSNPN, CDR2 SVGIG (reference sequence). This CDR3 region has 17 residues. The CDR3 DNA is TGTGCCTGGAGTAACCGGTGGCACAGGGATAGCAATCAGCCCCAGCATTTT. Translation gives CAWSNRWHRDSNQPQHF.

This chain joins TRBV7-2 and TRBJ2-5, with 8 positions matching TRBD2. Germline assignment: CDR1 SGHTA and CDR2 FQGNSA. The CDR3 has 15 amino acids. Trimming cost V 3 bases and J 3 bases; bases outside gene matches: 6. CDR3 region: CASSLIAGKKETQYF. The CDR3 DNA reads TGTGCCAGCAGCTTGATAGCGGGGAAAAAAGAGACCCAGTACTTC.